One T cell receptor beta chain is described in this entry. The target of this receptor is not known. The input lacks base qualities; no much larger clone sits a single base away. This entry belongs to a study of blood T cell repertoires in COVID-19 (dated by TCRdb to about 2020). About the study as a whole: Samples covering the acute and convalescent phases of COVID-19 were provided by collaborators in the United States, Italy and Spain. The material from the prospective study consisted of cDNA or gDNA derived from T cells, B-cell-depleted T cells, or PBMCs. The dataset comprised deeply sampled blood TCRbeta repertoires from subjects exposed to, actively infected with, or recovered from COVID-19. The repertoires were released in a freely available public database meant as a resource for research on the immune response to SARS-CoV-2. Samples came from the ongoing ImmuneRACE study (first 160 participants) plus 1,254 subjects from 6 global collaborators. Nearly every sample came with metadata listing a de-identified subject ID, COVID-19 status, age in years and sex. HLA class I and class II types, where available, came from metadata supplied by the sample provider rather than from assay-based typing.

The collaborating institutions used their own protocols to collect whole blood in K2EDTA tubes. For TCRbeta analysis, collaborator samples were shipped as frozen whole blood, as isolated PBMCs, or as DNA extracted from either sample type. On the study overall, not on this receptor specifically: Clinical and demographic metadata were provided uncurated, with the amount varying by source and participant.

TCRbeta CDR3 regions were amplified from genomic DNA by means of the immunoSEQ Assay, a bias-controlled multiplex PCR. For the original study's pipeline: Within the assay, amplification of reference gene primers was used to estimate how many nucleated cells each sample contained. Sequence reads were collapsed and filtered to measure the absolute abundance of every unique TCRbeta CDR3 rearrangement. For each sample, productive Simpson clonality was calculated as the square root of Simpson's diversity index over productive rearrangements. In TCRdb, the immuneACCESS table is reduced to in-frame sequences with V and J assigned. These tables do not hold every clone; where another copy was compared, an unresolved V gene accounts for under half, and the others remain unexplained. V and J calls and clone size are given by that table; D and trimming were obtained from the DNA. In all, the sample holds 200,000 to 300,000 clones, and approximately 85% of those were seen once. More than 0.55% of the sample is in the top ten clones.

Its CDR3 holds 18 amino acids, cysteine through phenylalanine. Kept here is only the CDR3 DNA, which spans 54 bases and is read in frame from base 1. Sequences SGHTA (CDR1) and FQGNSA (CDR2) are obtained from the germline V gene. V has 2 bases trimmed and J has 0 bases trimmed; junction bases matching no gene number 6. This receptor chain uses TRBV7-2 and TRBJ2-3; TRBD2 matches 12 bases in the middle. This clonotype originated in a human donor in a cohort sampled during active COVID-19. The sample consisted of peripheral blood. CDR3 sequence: CASSLWTSGATSTDTQYF. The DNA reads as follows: TGTGCCAGCAGCTTATGGACTAGCGGGGCTACTAGCACAGATACGCAGTATTTT.